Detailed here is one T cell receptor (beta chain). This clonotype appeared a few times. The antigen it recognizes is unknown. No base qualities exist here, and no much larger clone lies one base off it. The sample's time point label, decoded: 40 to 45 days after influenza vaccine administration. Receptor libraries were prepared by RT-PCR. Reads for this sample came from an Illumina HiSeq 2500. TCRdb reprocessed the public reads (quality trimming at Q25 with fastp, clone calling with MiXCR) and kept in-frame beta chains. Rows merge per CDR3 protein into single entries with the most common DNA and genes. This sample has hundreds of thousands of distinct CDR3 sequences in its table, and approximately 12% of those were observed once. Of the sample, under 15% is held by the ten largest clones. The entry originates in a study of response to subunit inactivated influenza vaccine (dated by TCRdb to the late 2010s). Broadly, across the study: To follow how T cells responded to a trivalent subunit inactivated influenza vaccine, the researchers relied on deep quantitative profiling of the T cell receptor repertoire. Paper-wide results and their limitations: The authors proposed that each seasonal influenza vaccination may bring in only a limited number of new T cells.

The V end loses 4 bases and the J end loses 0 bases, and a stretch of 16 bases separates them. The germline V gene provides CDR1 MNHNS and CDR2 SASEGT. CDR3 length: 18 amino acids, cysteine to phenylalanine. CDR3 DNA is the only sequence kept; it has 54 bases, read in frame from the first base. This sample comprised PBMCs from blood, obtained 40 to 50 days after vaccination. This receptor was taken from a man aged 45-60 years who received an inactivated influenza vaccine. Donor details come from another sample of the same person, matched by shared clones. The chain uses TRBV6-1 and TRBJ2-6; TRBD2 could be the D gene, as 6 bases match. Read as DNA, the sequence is TGTGCCAGCAGTGCCCGGGACTCAACCCTCTCTGGGGCCAACGTCCTGACTTTC. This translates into CASSARDSTLSGANVLTF.